This T cell receptor (beta chain) was identified in a study of blood T cell repertoires in COVID-19. The wider study: The United States, Italy and Spain supplied acute and convalescent COVID-19 samples. Sample material is recorded as cDNA or gDNA derived from T cells, B-cell-depleted T cells, or PBMCs.

A note on this clone: Additional DNA sequences in this sample encode the identical CDR3.

The method was immunoSEQ multiplex PCR; TCRdb's version includes in-frame clones alone and lacks a portion of them. The table shows approximately 31,000 clones, with about nine tenths occurring only once. Germline V lookup: CDR1 SGHRS, CDR2 YFSETQ. V was shortened by 4 bases and J by 1 base, with 12 bases between the two germline ends. The CDR3 runs 14 residues. The source material was peripheral blood. The TCR was taken from a human donor with active COVID-19. The donor label of this sample is uncertain. V and J are TRBV5-1 and TRBJ2-7; D perhaps matches TRBD2 (6 bases). The DNA of the CDR3 is TGCGCCAGCAGCCTGGTCGGGGGATCCTACGAGCAGTACTTC. Its translation: CASSLVGGSYEQYF.